This entry is about one T cell receptor beta chain. Assay: immunoSEQ multiplex PCR; the TCRdb copy retains only in-frame clones and omits some. The sample has 150,000 to 200,000 clones, 85% to 90% seen once. There are 16 residues in the CDR3. V gave up 2 bases and J gave up 1 base; unmatched junction bases: 5. The germline V gene encodes CDR1 SNHLY and CDR2 FYNNEI. This entry belongs to a study of control samples from healthy donors and cancer patients. The sequencing input was blood. This rearrangement joins TRBV2 to TRBJ2-3; 8 bases align to TRBD2. The receptor was isolated from a woman in her 30s in good health. This CDR3 reads CASSESAGVGTDTQYF. CDR3 nucleotides: TGTGCCAGCAGTGAATCAGCGGGAGTTGGCACAGATACGCAGTATTTT.